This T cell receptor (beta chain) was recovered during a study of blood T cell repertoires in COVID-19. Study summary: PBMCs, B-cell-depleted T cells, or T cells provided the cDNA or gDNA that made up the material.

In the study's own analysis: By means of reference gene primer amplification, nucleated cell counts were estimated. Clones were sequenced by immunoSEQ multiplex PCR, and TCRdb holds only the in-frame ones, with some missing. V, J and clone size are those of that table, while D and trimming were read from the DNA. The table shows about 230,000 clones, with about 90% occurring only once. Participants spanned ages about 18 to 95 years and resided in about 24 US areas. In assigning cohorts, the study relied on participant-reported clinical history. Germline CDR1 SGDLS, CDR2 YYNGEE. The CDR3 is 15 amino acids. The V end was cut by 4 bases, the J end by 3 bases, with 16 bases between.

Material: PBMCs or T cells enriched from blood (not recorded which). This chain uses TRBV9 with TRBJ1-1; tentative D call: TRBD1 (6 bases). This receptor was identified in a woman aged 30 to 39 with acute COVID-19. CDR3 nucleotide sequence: TGTGCCAGCAGCCCCTTCGACAGGAAGGACACTGAAGCTTTCTTT. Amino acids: CASSPFDRKDTEAFF.